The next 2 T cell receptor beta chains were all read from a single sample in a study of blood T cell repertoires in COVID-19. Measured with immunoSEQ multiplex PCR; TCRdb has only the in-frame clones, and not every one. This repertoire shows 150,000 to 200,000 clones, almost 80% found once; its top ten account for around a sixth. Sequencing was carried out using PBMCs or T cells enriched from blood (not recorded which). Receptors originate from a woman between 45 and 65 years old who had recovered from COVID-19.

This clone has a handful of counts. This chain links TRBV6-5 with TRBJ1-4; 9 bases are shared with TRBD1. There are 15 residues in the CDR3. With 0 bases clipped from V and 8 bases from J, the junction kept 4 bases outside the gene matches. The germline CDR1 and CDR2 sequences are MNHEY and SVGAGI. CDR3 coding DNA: TGTGCCAGCAGTTACTCTGGACAGGGGATCGAAAAACTGTTTTTT. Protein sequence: CASSYSGQGIEKLFF.

The CDR3 DNA follows: TGTGCCAGCAGTTTTGGGAGTACAGATACGCAGTATTTT. It yields the protein CASSFGSTDTQYF. The V call is TRBV28, the J call TRBJ2-3; tentatively, D is TRBD2 (5 bases). Germline values: CDR1 MDHEN, CDR2 SYDVKM. The CDR3 is made up of 13 amino acids. The germline V and J ends were trimmed by 3 bases and 3 bases, with 7 bases remaining between them.